The clone carrying this TCR beta chain came up a few times. What it recognizes is unknown. V was clipped by 6 bases and J by 5 bases; unmatched bases: 10. Germline-derived CDR1 and CDR2 are KGHSH and LQKENI. CDR3 length equals 15 residues. The sample is drawn from a study of CD8 T cells in ankylosing spondylitis. Whole-study results and caveats: A TCR beta motif made of eight highly homologous variants seemed typical of ankylosing spondylitis blood.

TCRdb reprocessed the 5' RACE reads with MiXCR, giving one entry per CDR3 protein. The profile covers 750,000 to 850,000 distinct CDR3 sequences, with 10% to 15% appearing a single time and around 0.51% taken by the ten largest. The TCR was taken from a male donor with ankylosing spondylitis. The rearrangement joins TRBV18 to TRBJ1-5; 7 bases are a match to TRBD1. What was sequenced was blood, either unsorted or a sorted T cell fraction (not recorded which). The CDR3 coding sequence is TGTGCCAGCTCCTATAGACAGGGTTGGGATCAGCCCCAGCATTTT. Its protein is CASSYRQGWDQPQHF. Full variable domain (outside the CDR3, taken from reference TRBV18 and TRBJ1-5): NAGVMQNPRHLVRRRGQEARLRCSPMKGHSHVYWYRQLPEEGLKFMVYLQKENIIDESGMPKERFSAEFPKEGPSILRIQQVVRGDSAAYFCASSYRQGWDQPQHFGDGTRLSIL.